The clone carrying this T cell receptor beta chain showed up many times. No antigen is known for it. The source of the sample is a study of response to subunit inactivated influenza vaccine. Overall study findings and caveats: Few additional T cells are recruited per seasonal influenza vaccination, authors suggested.

V was clipped by 2 bases and J by 8 bases, with 15 bases between them. The CDR3 covers 14 residues. Germline V gene sequence: CDR1 PRHDT, CDR2 FYEKMQ (reference sequence). TCRdb reprocessed the RT-PCR reads via MiXCR and lists one record per CDR3 protein. The data hold approximately 300,000 distinct CDR3 sequences, with roughly 22% observed a single time. This clonotype originated in a man aged 45-69 years who received an inactivated influenza vaccine. The input for sequencing was PBMCs from blood, taken less than 22 months after vaccination. The V call is TRBV13, the J call TRBJ1-2, with D uncertain. The CDR3 spells CASSLWSDSPGYTF. CDR3 DNA sequence: TGTGCCAGCAGCTTATGGTCGGACTCTCCCGGCTACACCTTC.